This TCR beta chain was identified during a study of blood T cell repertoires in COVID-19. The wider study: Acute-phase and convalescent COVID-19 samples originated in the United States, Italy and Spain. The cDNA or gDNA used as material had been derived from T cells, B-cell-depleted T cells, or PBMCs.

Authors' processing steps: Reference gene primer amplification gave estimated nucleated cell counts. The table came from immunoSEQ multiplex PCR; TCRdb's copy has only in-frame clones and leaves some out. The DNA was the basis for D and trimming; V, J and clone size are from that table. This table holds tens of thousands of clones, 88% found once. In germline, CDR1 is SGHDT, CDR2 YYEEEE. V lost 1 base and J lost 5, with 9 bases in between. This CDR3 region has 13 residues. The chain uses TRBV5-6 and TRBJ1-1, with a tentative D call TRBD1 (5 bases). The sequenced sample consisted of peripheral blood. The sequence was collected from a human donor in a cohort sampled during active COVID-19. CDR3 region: CASSLYGGTEAFF. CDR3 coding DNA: TGTGCCAGCAGCTTGTACGGGGGAACTGAAGCTTTCTTT.